The rows below give T cell receptor beta chains drawn from one sample of a study of cytomegalovirus exposure and HLA in healthy donors. Data came from immunoSEQ multiplex PCR; TCRdb stores just in-frame clones and leaves some out. In the table there are 100,000 to 150,000 clones, 70% to 85% of which are singletons. The sample taken for sequencing was PBMCs. The receptors come from a woman younger than 30 in good health and CMV-seropositive. CDR3s leave out the opening cysteine and the closing phenylalanine or tryptophan. Each record gives: V gene, CDR3 protein.

>TRBV5-1
ASGGEGYGYT
>TRBV7-8
ASSPGTLNTGELF
>TRBV6-1
ASTTQRGEQY
>TRBV6-6
ASSSRLAGANTQY
>TRBV27
ASSPYPTGGYTEAF
>TRBV19
ASSILGQGSQPQH
>TRBV7-2
ASTPAGWYNEQF
>TRBV11-2
ASSSDRGRGYEQY
>TRBV27
ASSIRQNYNEQF
>TRBV7-9
ASSPTGSYNSPLH
>TRBV27
ASSLSFFSSEAF
>TRBV6-1
ASSEAPGAGNTIY
>TRBV5-6
ASRGREGVNTEAF
>TRBV4-2
ASSLRRGPTEAF
>TRBV7-9
ASSLPGGGSDRGTDTQY
>TRBV5-1
ASSLTAPNEKLF
>TRBV6-5
ASSDTLPYGYT
>TRBV28
ASSGGLRVRELF
>TRBV7-9
ASSLDAGGYTGELF
>TRBV6-1
ASRTDRGAGELF
>TRBV18
ASSPRGSSRETQY
>TRBV15
ATSRDGLAGGRGTDTQY
>TRBV19
ASALAGVNYEQY
>TRBV15
ATSREISGGVNEQF
>TRBV7-6
ASSPGQGAYEQY